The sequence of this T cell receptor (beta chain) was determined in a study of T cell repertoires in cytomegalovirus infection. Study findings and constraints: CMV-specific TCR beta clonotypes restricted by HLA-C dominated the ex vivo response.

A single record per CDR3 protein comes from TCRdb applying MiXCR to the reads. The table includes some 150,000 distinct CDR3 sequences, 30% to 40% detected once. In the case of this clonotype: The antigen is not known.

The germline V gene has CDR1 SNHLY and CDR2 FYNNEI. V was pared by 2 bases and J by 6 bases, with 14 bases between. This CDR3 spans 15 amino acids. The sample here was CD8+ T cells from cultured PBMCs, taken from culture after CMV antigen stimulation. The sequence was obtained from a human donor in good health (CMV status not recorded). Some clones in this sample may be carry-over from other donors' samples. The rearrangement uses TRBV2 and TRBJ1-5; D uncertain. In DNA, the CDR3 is TGTGCCAGCAGTGAAACGCCTGCCGCGCGTCAGCCCCAGCATTTT. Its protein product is CASSETPAARQPQHF. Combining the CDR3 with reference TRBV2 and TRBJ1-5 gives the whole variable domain EPEVTQTPSHQVTQMGQEVILRCVPISNHLYFYWYRQILGQKVEFLVSFYNNEISEKSEIFDDQFSVERPDGSNFTLKIRSTKLEDSAMYFCASSETPAARQPQHFGDGTRLSIL.